A selection of T cell receptor beta chains follows, all from one sample in a study of OX40 agonist ivuxolimab in advanced cancers. Sequenced by immunoSEQ multiplex PCR; TCRdb stores in-frame clones only, minus some. The table lists some 66,000 clones, 80% to 85% of them singletons. Sequences were derived from CD4+ or CD8+ T cells sorted from blood, sampled in a trial of the OX40 agonist ivuxolimab. The receptors originated from an adult with an advanced solid tumor such as melanoma, head and neck, liver or kidney cancer. CDR3s include the opening cysteine and the closing phenylalanine or tryptophan. The order of the fields is clone size, J gene, V gene, D gene, CDR3 protein, CDR3 DNA. D genes are given only for firm matches. Not every row has a clone size; where given, it reads once, few, many or a size class.

size: NA
J: TRBJ2-3
V: TRBV5-1
D: NA
CDR3: CASSRRTSGTKQYF
DNA: TGCGCCAGCAGCCGCCGGACATCCGGGACCAAACAGTATTTT

size: NA
J: TRBJ1-1
V: TRBV19
D: NA
CDR3: CASRSNGQNTEAFF
DNA: TGTGCCAGTAGGTCAAACGGTCAGAACACTGAAGCTTTCTTT

size: NA
J: TRBJ2-3
V: TRBV7-9
D: TRBD2
CDR3: CASSLSDSGTTDTQYF
DNA: TGTGCCAGCAGCTTAAGTGATAGCGGGACCACAGATACGCAGTATTTT

size: NA
J: TRBJ2-7
V: TRBV27
D: NA
CDR3: CASSLSYLGAREYEQYF
DNA: TGTGCCAGCAGTTTATCTTATCTAGGCGCCAGGGAGTACGAGCAGTACTTC

size: NA
J: TRBJ2-1
V: TRBV21-1
D: NA
CDR3: CARAGPTGGNNEQFF
DNA: TGTGCCAGAGCGGGGCCCACGGGTGGAAACAATGAGCAGTTCTTC

size: NA
J: TRBJ2-7
V: TRBV12-5
D: NA
CDR3: CASGFALVGSEQYF
DNA: TGTGCTAGTGGTTTCGCCCTTGTAGGAAGTGAGCAGTACTTC

size: NA
J: TRBJ2-2
V: TRBV19
D: TRBD2
CDR3: CATEQERGVNTGELFF
DNA: TGTGCCACAGAACAGGAGCGGGGTGTAAACACCGGGGAGCTGTTTTTT

size: few
J: TRBJ2-7
V: TRBV11-2
D: NA
CDR3: CASSLVQLSSYEQYF
DNA: TGTGCCAGCAGCTTAGTACAGCTGAGCTCCTACGAGCAGTACTTC

size: NA
J: TRBJ2-1
V: TRBV19
D: TRBD2
CDR3: CASRVREGLGEQFF
DNA: TGTGCCAGTAGAGTCCGGGAGGGCCTGGGGGAGCAGTTCTTC

size: once
J: TRBJ1-1
V: TRBV5-1
D: NA
CDR3: CASSSIQGNTEAFF
DNA: TGCGCCAGCAGCTCGATACAGGGGAACACTGAAGCTTTCTTT

size: NA
J: TRBJ1-1
V: TRBV25-1
D: NA
CDR3: CASSESGWAEAFF
DNA: TGTGCCAGCAGTGAATCAGGGTGGGCTGAAGCTTTCTTT

size: NA
J: TRBJ2-3
V: TRBV7-2
D: TRBD2
CDR3: CASSFGLAGADTQYF
DNA: TGTGCCAGCAGCTTTGGCCTAGCGGGAGCAGATACGCAGTATTTT

size: NA
J: TRBJ2-3
V: TRBV18
D: TRBD2
CDR3: CASSRELAGADTQYF
DNA: TGTGCCAGCTCGCGGGAACTAGCGGGAGCAGATACGCAGTATTTT

size: NA
J: TRBJ1-1
V: TRBV5-6
D: TRBD1
CDR3: CASSLWGRGIRGLGAFF
DNA: TGTGCCAGCAGCTTGTGGGGAAGGGGAATCAGGGGGCTGGGTGCTTTCTTT

size: once
J: TRBJ1-4
V: TRBV28
D: NA
CDR3: CATDSLNDEKLFF
DNA: TGTGCCACCGACTCCCTGAACGATGAAAAACTGTTTTTT

size: NA
J: TRBJ2-1
V: TRBV18
D: NA
CDR3: CASSPNGNVYNEQFF
DNA: TGTGCCAGCTCACCAAACGGGAACGTGTACAATGAGCAGTTCTTC

size: once
J: TRBJ2-7
V: TRBV7-9
D: NA
CDR3: CASSLGITYEQYF
DNA: TGTGCCAGCAGCTTGGGGATAACCTACGAGCAGTACTTC

size: NA
J: TRBJ2-7
V: TRBV15
D: TRBD1
CDR3: CATSSPPGDRDNYEQYF
DNA: TGTGCCACCAGCAGCCCCCCGGGGGACAGGGATAATTACGAGCAGTACTTC

size: NA
J: TRBJ2-5
V: TRBV25-1
D: NA
CDR3: CASSEFGTPQETQYF
DNA: TGTGCCAGCAGTGAATTTGGGACACCTCAAGAGACCCAGTACTTC

size: NA
J: TRBJ2-7
V: TRBV12-5
D: TRBD1
CDR3: CASGLETGAYEQYF
DNA: TGTGCTAGTGGTTTAGAAACAGGGGCCTACGAGCAGTACTTC

size: few
J: TRBJ2-7
V: TRBV28
D: NA
CDR3: CASSFDQWEAGSYEQYF
DNA: TGTGCCAGCAGTTTTGATCAGTGGGAAGCCGGGTCCTACGAGCAGTACTTC

size: NA
J: TRBJ2-1
V: TRBV7-2
D: NA
CDR3: CASSTGSANNEQFF
DNA: TGTGCCAGCAGCACCGGGAGTGCTAACAATGAGCAGTTCTTC

size: NA
J: TRBJ2-5
V: TRBV5-1
D: TRBD2
CDR3: CASSLTSGRRETQYF
DNA: TGCGCCAGCAGCTTAACTAGCGGGAGGCGAGAGACCCAGTACTTC

size: NA
J: TRBJ2-1
V: TRBV25-1
D: NA
CDR3: CASSEYGGRGEQFF
DNA: TGTGCCAGCAGTGAATACGGCGGGCGGGGAGAGCAGTTCTTC

size: NA
J: TRBJ1-5
V: TRBV10-2
D: NA
CDR3: CASSPFGRSNQPQHF
DNA: TGCGCCAGCAGCCCGTTCGGTCGAAGCAATCAGCCCCAGCATTTT

size: NA
J: TRBJ2-3
V: TRBV7-2
D: NA
CDR3: CASSPAVPADTQYF
DNA: TGTGCCAGCAGCCCCGCGGTCCCTGCAGATACGCAGTATTTT

size: NA
J: TRBJ2-1
V: TRBV11-2
D: NA
CDR3: CASSRGPTGGNEQFF
DNA: TGTGCCAGCAGTCGCGGGCCAACCGGGGGCAATGAGCAGTTCTTC

size: NA
J: TRBJ1-2
V: TRBV7-9
D: NA
CDR3: CASSLEFGGTGGYTF
DNA: TGTGCCAGCAGCTTAGAGTTTGGAGGGACGGGTGGCTACACCTTC

size: once
J: TRBJ2-3
V: TRBV11-2
D: NA
CDR3: CASSLVLTDTQYF
DNA: TGTGCCAGCAGCTTAGTGCTCACAGATACGCAGTATTTT

size: once
J: TRBJ2-7
V: TRBV11-3
D: TRBD2
CDR3: CASSGGGEQYF
DNA: TGTGCCAGCAGCGGGGGGGGAGAGCAGTACTTC

size: NA
J: TRBJ1-5
V: TRBV19
D: NA
CDR3: CASSMGAYGNQPQHF
DNA: TGTGCCAGTAGTATGGGGGCTTATGGCAATCAGCCCCAGCATTTT

size: once
J: TRBJ2-7
V: TRBV4-1
D: TRBD2
CDR3: CASSQSVAGGGFSYEQYF
DNA: TGCGCCAGCAGCCAATCTGTAGCCGGGGGAGGGTTCTCCTACGAGCAGTACTTC

size: NA
J: TRBJ2-2
V: TRBV5-1
D: NA
CDR3: CASSLDPNTGELFF
DNA: TGCGCCAGCAGCTTGGATCCGAACACCGGGGAGCTGTTTTTT

size: NA
J: TRBJ2-7
V: TRBV7-8
D: NA
CDR3: CASSLVKIAMSSYEQYF
DNA: TGTGCCAGCAGCTTGGTCAAAATAGCCATGAGCTCCTACGAGCAGTACTTC

size: NA
J: TRBJ2-1
V: TRBV10-3
D: TRBD2
CDR3: CAISESGLAGGPLHEQFF
DNA: TGTGCCATCAGTGAGTCGGGACTAGCGGGAGGGCCCTTGCATGAGCAGTTCTTC

size: few
J: TRBJ2-7
V: TRBV6-6
D: TRBD2
CDR3: CASSYAGGEQYF
DNA: TGTGCCAGCAGTTATGCGGGAGGCGAGCAGTACTTC

size: NA
J: TRBJ1-3
V: TRBV4-1
D: TRBD1
CDR3: CASSQRRQGSQSGNTIYF
DNA: TGCGCCAGCAGCCAGAGAAGACAGGGATCTCAGTCTGGAAACACCATATATTTT

size: NA
J: TRBJ2-1
V: TRBV7-7
D: TRBD2
CDR3: CASSLGSGGLFDEQFF
DNA: TGTGCCAGCAGCTTAGGTTCGGGAGGCCTCTTCGATGAGCAGTTCTTC

size: NA
J: TRBJ2-7
V: TRBV7-2
D: NA
CDR3: CASSLGTYEQYF
DNA: TGTGCCAGCAGCTTAGGGACCTACGAGCAGTACTTC

size: NA
J: TRBJ2-1
V: TRBV28
D: TRBD2
CDR3: CASSLSLLREGQFF
DNA: TGTGCCAGCAGTTTGAGCCTCTTGAGGGAGGGACAGTTCTTC

size: NA
J: TRBJ2-7
V: TRBV6-6
D: NA
CDR3: CASSYSSLGSVEQYF
DNA: TGTGCCAGCAGTTACAGTAGTCTAGGGTCGGTAGAGCAGTACTTC